This TCR beta chain was documented in a study of T-cell memory formation after mild COVID-19. This clonotype was picked up a small number of times. Trimming took off 5 bases at V and 6 bases at J, with 16 bases between the two ends. Germline V gene lookup returns CDR1 SEHNR and CDR2 FQNEAQ (reference sequence). This CDR3 spans 14 amino acids. TCRdb reanalysed the 5' RACE reads using MiXCR and keeps one entry per CDR3 protein. The repertoire holds about 310,000 distinct CDR3 sequences, with 15% to 20% as singletons. The source material was PBMCs or a T cell subset sorted from them (not recorded which). The TCR was taken from a young man who had mild COVID-19 (a few samples of this study predate the infection). Cell type and time point are not known. The chain has TRBV7-9 and TRBJ1-1; tentative D call: TRBD1 (5 bases). CDR3 sequence reads: CASSPPRGWSEAFF. The CDR3 DNA reads as TGTGCCAGCAGCCCCCCCCGGGGGTGGTCTGAAGCTTTCTTT.